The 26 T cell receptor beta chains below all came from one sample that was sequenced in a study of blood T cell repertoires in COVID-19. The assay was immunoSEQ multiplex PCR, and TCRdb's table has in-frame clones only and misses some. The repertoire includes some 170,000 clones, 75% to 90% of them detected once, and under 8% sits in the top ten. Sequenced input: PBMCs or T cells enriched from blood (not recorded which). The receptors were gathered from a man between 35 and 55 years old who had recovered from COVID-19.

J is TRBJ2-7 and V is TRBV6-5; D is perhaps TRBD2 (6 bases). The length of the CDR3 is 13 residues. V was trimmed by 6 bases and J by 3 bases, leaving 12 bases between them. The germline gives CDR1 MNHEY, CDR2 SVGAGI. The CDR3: CASRRGLDYEQYF. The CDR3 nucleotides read TGTGCCAGCAGAAGGGGACTCGACTACGAGCAGTACTTC.

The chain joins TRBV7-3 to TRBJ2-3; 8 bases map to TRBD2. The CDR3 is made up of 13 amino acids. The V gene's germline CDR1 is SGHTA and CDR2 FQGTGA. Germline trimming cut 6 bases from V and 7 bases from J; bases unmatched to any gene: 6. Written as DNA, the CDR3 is TGTGCCAGCAGTCTCAATAGCGGGAATACGCAGTATTTT. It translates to CASSLNSGNTQYF.

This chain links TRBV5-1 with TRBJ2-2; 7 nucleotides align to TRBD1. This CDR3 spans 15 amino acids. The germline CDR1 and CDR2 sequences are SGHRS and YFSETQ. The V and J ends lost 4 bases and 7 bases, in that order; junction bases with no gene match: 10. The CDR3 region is CASSTRAGTDGELFF. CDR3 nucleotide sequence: TGCGCCAGCAGCACCAGGGCAGGGACAGACGGGGAGCTGTTTTTT.

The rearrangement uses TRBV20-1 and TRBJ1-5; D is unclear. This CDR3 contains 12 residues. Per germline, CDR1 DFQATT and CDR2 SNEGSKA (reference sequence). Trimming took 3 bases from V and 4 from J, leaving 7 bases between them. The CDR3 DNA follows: TGCAGTGCTAGTTATAGTAATCAGCCCCAGCATTTT. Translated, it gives CSASYSNQPQHF.

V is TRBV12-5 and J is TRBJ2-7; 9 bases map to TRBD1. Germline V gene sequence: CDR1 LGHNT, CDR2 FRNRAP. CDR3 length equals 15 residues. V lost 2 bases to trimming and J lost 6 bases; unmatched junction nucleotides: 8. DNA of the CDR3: TGTGCTAGTGGTTTGACGGGACAGGGAGGTGCCGAGCAGTACTTC. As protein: CASGLTGQGGAEQYF.

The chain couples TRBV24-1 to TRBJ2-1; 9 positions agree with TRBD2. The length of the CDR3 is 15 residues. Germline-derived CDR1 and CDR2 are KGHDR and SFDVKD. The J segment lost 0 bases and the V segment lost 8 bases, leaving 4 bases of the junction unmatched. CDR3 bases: TGTGCCACCACCCGACTAGCGGACTCCTACAATGAGCAGTTCTTC. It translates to CATTRLADSYNEQFF.

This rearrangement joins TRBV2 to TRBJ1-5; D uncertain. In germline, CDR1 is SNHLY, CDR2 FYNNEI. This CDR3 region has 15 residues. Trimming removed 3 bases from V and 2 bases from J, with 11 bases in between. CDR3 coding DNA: TGTGCCAGCAGTGAGATTCGGGGAGGCAATCAGCCCCAGCATTTT. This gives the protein CASSEIRGGNQPQHF. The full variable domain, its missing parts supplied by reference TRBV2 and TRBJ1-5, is EPEVTQTPSHQVTQMGQEVILRCVPISNHLYFYWYRQILGQKVEFLVSFYNNEISEKSEIFDDQFSVERPDGSNFTLKIRSTKLEDSAMYFCASSEIRGGNQPQHFGDGTRLSIL.

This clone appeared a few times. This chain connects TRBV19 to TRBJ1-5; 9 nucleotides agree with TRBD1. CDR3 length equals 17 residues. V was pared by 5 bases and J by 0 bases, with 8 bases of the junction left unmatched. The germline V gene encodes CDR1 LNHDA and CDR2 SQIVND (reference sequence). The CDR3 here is CASSPTGGRVSNQPQHF. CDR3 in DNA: TGTGCCAGTAGTCCGACAGGGGGGAGGGTTAGCAATCAGCCCCAGCATTTT.

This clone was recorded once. The CDR3 DNA sequence: TGTGCCATCAAAGACAGGGGAGAACAGCCCCAGCATTTT. Amino acid sequence: CAIKDRGEQPQHF. V usage is TRBV10-3 and J usage is TRBJ1-5; 8 positions match TRBD1. Trimming removed 7 bases from V and 7 bases from J; junction bases left unmatched: 6. The CDR3 runs 13 residues. Germline V lookup: CDR1 ENHRY, CDR2 SYGVKD.

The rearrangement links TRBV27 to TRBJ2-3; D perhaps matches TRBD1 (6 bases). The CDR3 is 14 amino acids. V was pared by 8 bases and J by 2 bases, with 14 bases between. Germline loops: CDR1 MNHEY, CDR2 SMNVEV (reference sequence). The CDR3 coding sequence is TGTGCCAGCGGCCACAGGGCCTTCACAGATACGCAGTATTTT. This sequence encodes CASGHRAFTDTQYF.

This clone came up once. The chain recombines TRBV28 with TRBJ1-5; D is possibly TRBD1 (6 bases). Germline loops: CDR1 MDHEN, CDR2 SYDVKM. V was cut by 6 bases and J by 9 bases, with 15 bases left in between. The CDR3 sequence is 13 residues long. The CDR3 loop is CASSPSDRPPQHF. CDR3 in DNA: TGTGCCAGCAGCCCGTCAGACAGGCCGCCCCAGCATTTT.

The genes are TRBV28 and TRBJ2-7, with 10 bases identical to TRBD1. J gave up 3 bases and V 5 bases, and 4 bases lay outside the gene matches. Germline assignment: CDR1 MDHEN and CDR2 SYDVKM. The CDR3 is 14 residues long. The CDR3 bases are TGTGCCAGCAGTCCCTGGACAGGGGGCTACGAGCAGTACTTC. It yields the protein CASSPWTGGYEQYF.

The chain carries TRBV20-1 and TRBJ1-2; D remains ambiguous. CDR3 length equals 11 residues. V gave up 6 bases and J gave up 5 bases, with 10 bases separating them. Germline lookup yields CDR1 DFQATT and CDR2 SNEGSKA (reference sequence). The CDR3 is CSALGAYGYTF. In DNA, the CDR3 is TGCAGTGCGTTGGGAGCGTATGGCTACACCTTC.

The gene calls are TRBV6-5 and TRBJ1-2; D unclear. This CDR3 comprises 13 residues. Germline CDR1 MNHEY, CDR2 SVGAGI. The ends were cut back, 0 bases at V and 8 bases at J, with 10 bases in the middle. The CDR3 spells CASSYSSGGGYTF. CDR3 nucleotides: TGTGCCAGCAGTTACTCATCGGGAGGGGGCTACACCTTC.

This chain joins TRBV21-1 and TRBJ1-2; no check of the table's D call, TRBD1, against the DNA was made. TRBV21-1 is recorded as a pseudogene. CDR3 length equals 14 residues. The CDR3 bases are TGTGCCAGCAGGTCGCAGGGCCCTGCCTATGGCTACACCTTC. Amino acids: CASRSQGPAYGYTF.

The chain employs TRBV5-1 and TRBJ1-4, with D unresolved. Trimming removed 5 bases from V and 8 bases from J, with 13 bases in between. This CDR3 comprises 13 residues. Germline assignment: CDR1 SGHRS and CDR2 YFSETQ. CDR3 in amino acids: CASRWAPREKLFF. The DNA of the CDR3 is TGCGCCAGCAGGTGGGCACCAAGGGAAAAACTGTTTTTT.

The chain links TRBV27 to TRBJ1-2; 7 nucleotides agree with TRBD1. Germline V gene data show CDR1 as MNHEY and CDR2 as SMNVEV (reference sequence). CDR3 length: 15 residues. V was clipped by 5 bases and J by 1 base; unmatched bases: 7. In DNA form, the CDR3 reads TGTGCCAGCAGTGCCATAGGGGGCCTTAACTATGGCTACACCTTC. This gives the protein CASSAIGGLNYGYTF.

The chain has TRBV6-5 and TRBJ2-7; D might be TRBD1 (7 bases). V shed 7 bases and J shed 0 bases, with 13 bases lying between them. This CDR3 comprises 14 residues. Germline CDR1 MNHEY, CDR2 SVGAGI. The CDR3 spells CASISRDSSYEQYF. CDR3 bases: TGTGCCAGCATCTCGCGGGACAGCTCCTACGAGCAGTACTTC.

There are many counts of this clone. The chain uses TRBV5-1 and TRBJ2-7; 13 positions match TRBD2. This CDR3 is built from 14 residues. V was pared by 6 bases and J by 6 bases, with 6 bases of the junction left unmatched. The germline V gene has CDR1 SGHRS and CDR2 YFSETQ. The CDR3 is CASTPGLAGAEQYF. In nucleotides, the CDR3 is TGCGCCAGCACCCCAGGACTAGCGGGAGCCGAGCAGTACTTC.

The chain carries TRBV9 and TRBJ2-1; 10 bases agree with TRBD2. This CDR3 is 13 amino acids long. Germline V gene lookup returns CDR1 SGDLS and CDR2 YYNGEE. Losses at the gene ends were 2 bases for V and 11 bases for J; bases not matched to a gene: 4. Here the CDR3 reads CASSVGTSAQQFF. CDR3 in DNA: TGTGCCAGCAGCGTCGGGACTAGCGCCCAGCAGTTCTTC.

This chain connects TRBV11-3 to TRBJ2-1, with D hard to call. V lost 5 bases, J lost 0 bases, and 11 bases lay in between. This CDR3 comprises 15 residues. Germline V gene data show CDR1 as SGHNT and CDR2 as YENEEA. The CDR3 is CASSRVATSYNEQFF. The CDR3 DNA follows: TGTGCCAGCAGCCGGGTTGCCACCTCCTACAATGAGCAGTTCTTC.

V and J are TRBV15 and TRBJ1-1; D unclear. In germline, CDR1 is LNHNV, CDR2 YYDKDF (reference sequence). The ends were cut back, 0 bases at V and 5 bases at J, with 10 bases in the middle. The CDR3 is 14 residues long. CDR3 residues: CATSRDTGVTEAFF. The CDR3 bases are TGTGCCACCAGCAGAGACACCGGGGTGACTGAAGCTTTCTTT.

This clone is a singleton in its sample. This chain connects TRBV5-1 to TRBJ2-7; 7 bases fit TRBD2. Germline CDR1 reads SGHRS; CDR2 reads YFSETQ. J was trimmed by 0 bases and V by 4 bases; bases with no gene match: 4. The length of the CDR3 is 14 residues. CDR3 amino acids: CASSQERDSYEQYF. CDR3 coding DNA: TGCGCCAGCAGCCAAGAGCGGGACTCCTACGAGCAGTACTTC. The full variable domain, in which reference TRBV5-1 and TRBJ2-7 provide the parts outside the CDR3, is KAGVTQTPRYLIKTRGQQVTLSCSPISGHRSVSWYQQTPGQGLQFLFEYFSETQRNKGNFPGRFSGRQFSNSRSEMNVSTLELGDSALYLCASSQERDSYEQYFGPGTRLTVT.

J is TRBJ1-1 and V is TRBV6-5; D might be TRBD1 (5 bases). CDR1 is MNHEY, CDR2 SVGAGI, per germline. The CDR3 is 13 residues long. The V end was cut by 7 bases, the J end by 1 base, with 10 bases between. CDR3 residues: CASILTGNTEAFF. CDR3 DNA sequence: TGTGCCAGCATTCTTACAGGGAACACTGAAGCTTTCTTT.

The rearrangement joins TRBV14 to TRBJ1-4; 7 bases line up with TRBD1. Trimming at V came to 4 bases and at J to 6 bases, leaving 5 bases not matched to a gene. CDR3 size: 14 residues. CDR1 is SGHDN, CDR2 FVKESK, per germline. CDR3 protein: CASSPPGGDEKLFF. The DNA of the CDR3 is TGTGCCAGCAGCCCCCCAGGGGGAGATGAAAAACTGTTTTTT.

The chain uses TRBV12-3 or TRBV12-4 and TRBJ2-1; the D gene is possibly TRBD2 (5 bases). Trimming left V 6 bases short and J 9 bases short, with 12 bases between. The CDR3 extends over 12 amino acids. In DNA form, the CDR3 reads TGTGCCAGCAGACCGGGGTACGGTGAGCAGTTCTTC. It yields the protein CASRPGYGEQFF.